This TCR beta chain is drawn from a study of shared clonotypes between healthy human individuals. The wider study: There were three CD4 naive, three CD4 memory, two CD8 naive and one CD8 memory plates per donor. The study, taken as a whole, reports: Clonotype sharing among donors was thought likely to change with sequencing depth. Sharing across a few donors was seen in roughly 5.2% of naive CD4 clonotypes.

CDR1 and CDR2 (germline): SQVTM, ANQGSEA. V was pared by 5 bases and J by 7 bases, with 14 bases between. This CDR3 comprises 12 residues. With respect to this clone: Its antigen is unidentified.

TCRdb keeps only in-frame clones here, not all; method: immunoSEQ multiplex PCR. The table includes around 700,000 clones, 55% to 75% detected once. The source is a woman younger than 45 in good health. The chain uses TRBV29-1 and TRBJ1-2; perhaps TRBD1 as D (5 bases). The source material was memory CD4+ T cells sorted from blood. The subset here: CD45RA-negative fraction. CDR3 DNA: TGCAGCGTTTTGCAGGGTCTTAGTGGCTACACCTTC. Protein: CSVLQGLSGYTF.